The present TCR beta chain was sequenced within a study of T cells in Graves' hyperthyroidism and ophthalmopathy (dated by TCRdb to about 2019). Background for the entire study: Peripheral blood samples were taken at the time of initial diagnosis, prior to any treatment. To identify TCR V-J signatures that set the groups apart, the researchers used a discovery cohort of 100 patients, made up of 40 to 45 with Graves' ophthalmopathy and 57 with stable Graves' hyperthyroidism. Prospective prediction of ophthalmopathy was tested in an independent validation cohort of approximately 18 hyperthyroidism patients and approximately 17 patients who later progressed to ophthalmopathy. The 100 discovery patients were randomly divided into training and test sets at a 7:3 ratio. In several Graves' hyperthyroidism patients, the study also compared T-cell repertoires from thyroid tissue with T-cell repertoires from blood. Following sampling, methimazole starting at 30 mg daily was given to hyperthyroidism patients, and high-dose intravenous methylprednisolone was given to ophthalmopathy patients. The paper reports TCR Vbeta CDR3 sequencing of approximately 140 peripheral blood samples: 43 ophthalmopathy, under 80 hyperthyroidism and roughly 17 progressor patients.

This clonotype was seen at least ten times. Its antigen has not been determined. Base quality data are lacking; no much larger clone is found one base away. Broad study findings and their caveats: A model built on a 13 V-J signature distinguished ophthalmopathy from stable hyperthyroidism, reaching 85% to 90% sensitivity and around 82% specificity in cross-validation and 80%/75% in testing. Most expanded thyroid clonotypes (frequency above 0.001) were also found in blood, which suggests that blood repertoires may mirror thyroid immune responses. No statistical method was used to set the sample size in advance, and investigators knew the group allocation. During validation, the model predicted progression to ophthalmopathy a median of approximately 7 months ahead of onset, with more than 55% sensitivity and 72.22% specificity.

The TCR beta CDR3 regions were amplified from the RNA transcripts. The first round of RT-PCR for the TCR CDR3 was performed with the HTBI primer set and the Qiagen OneStep RT-PCR kit. Libraries were constructed in a second round of multiplex PCR, after which size selection and purification were carried out. Libraries were sequenced paired-end with 100 bp reads on an Illumina HiSeq2000. The published analysis was carried out like this. SOAPnuke was used to process the raw data, removing reads that contained adapters or uncalled bases, had a mean Phred below 15, or lacked an exact match to the constant primer or identifier. High-quality paired reads were merged with COPE v1.2.5, and unique nucleotide sequences were defined as clonotypes. MiTCR v1.1 was used to align the clonotypes against IMGT TRBV, TRBD and TRBJ reference segments. Analysis was restricted to V-J combinations with a frequency above 0.0001, which covered roughly 99% of repertoires. The TCS score was defined as F50 (clonal expansion) divided by E x V (chaos), with BLOSUM62-based TCRdist calculated between CDR3 peptides within each V-J. Welch's t-statistics and random forest reduced fewer than 550 V-J features to 10 to 15, which were used in a naive Bayes classifier (R e1071). The public reads were reprocessed in TCRdb via fastp at Q25 and MiXCR, keeping in-frame beta chains. Rows merge per CDR3 protein into single entries with the most common DNA and genes. These V and J calls derive from TCRdb rather than the authors' analysis. Counted in this sample were 350,000 or so distinct CDR3 sequences; roughly a fifth of them appeared once. Jointly, the top ten make up 50% of the sample.

Graves' hyperthyroidism was defined as stable when no progression to ophthalmopathy occurred over 18 months of follow-up. Hyperthyroidism patients were newly diagnosed, had a disease duration of under 2 months, and were aged 18 to 65 years. Any patient with an uncontrolled infection, another autoimmune disease, pregnancy or lactation was excluded. Diagnoses were established on the basis of clinical symptoms, serum thyroxine and TRAb, thyroid ultrasound, and orbital computed tomography. PBMCs were separated from about 10 ml of fresh peripheral blood using Ficoll-Paque density gradient centrifugation. Trizol reagent was used to extract total RNA, and RNA quality was then checked on an Agilent 2100 Bioanalyzer. The clonotype originates from a woman in her forties or fifties with Graves' hyperthyroidism. The sample was blood.

The sequence in DNA is TGTGCCAGCAGCCTTCGACAGAACACTGAAGCTTTCTTT. The encoded protein is CASSLRQNTEAFF. The chain is encoded by TRBV3-1 joined to TRBJ1-1; no D segment can be confidently identified. The junction carries 7 bases between V and J, which are trimmed by 4 bases and 1 base respectively. The CDR3, from cysteine to phenylalanine, totals 13 residues. The kept DNA is CDR3 alone, 39 bases in frame from the first base. CDR1 and CDR2 are read off the germline V gene (reference sequence) as LGHDT and YNNKEL.